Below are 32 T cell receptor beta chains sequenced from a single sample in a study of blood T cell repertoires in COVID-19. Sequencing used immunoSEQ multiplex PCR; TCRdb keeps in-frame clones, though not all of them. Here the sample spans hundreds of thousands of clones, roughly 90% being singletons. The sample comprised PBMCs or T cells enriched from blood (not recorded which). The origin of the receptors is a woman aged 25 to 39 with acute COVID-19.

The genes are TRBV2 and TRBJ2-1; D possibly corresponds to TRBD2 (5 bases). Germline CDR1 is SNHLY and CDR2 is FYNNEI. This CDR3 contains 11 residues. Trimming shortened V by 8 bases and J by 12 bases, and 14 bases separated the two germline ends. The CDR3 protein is CASRLWSGQFF. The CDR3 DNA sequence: TGTGCCAGCCGGCTTTGGAGCGGGCAGTTCTTC.

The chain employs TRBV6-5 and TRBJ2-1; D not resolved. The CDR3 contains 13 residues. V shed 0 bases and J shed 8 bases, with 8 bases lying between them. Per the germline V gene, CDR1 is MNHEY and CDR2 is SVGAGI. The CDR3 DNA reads TGTGCCAGCAGTTACTCGTCTGGAGATGAGCAGTTCTTC. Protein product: CASSYSSGDEQFF.

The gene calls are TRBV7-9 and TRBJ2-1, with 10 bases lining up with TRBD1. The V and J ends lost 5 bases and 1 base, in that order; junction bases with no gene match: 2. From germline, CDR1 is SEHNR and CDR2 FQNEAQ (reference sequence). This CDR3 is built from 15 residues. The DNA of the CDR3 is TGTGCCAGCAGCCGACAGGGGGCTTCCTACAATGAGCAGTTCTTC. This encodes CASSRQGASYNEQFF.

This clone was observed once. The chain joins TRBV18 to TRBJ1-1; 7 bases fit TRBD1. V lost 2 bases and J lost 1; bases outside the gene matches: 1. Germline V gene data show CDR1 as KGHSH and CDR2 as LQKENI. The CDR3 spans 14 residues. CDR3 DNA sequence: TGTGCCAGCTCACCAGGGACAGCGAACACTGAAGCTTTCTTT. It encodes CASSPGTANTEAFF.

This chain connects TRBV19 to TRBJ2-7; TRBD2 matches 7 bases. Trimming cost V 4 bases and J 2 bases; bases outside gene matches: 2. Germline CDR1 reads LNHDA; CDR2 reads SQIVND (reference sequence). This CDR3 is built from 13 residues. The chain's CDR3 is CASSKRETYEQYF. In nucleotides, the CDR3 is TGTGCCAGTAGTAAGCGGGAAACCTACGAGCAGTACTTC.

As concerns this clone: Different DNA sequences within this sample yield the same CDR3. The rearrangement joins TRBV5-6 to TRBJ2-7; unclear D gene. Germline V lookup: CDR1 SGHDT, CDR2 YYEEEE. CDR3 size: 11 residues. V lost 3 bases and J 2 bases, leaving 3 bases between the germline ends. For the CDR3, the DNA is TGTGCCAGCAGCTCTGCCTACGAGCAGTACTTC. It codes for CASSSAYEQYF. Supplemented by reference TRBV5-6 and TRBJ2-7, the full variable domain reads DAGVTQSPTHLIKTRGQQVTLRCSPKSGHDTVSWYQQALGQGPQFIFQYYEEEERQRGNFPDRFSGHQFPNYSSELNVNALLLGDSALYLCASSSAYEQYFGPGTRLTVT.

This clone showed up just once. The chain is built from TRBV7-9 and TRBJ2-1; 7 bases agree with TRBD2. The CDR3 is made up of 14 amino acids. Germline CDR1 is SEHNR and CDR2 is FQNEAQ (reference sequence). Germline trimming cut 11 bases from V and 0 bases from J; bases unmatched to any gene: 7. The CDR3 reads CAAAGGSSYNEQFF. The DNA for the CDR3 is TGTGCCGCGGCCGGGGGGAGCTCCTACAATGAGCAGTTCTTC.

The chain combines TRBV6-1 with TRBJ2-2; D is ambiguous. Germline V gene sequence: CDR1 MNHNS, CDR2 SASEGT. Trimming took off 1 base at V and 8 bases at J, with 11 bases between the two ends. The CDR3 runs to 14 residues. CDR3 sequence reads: CASSEVHQLGELFF. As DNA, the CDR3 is TGTGCCAGCAGTGAAGTTCATCAACTAGGGGAGCTGTTTTTT.

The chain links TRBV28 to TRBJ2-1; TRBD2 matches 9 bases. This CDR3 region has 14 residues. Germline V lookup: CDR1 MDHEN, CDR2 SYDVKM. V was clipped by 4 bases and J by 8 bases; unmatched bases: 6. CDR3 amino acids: CASSSGTSFYEQFF. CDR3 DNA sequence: TGTGCCAGCAGTTCCGGGACTAGCTTCTATGAGCAGTTCTTC.

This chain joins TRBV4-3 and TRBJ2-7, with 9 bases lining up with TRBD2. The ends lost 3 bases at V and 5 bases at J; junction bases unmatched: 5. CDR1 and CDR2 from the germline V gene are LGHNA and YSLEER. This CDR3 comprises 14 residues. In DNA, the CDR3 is TGCGCCAGCAGCCAGGGACTAGCTTCCAACGAGCAGTACTTC. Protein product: CASSQGLASNEQYF.

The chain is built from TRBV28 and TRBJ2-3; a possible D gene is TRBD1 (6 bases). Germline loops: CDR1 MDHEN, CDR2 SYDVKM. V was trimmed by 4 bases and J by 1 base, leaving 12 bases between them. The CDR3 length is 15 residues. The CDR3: CASSWGHGRTDTQYF. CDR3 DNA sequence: TGTGCCAGCAGTTGGGGACACGGGCGCACAGATACGCAGTATTTT.

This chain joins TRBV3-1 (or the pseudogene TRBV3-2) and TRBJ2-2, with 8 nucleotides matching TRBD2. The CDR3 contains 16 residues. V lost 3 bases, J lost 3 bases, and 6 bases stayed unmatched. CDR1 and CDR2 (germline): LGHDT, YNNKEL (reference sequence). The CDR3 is CASSHSGLVDTGELFF. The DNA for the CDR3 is TGTGCCAGCAGCCACTCGGGACTAGTCGACACCGGGGAGCTGTTTTTT.

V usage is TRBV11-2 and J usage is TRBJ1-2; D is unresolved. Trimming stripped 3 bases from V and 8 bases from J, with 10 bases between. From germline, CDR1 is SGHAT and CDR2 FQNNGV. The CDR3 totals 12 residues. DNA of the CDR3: TGTGCCAGCAGCTTGCTGGGAGGCGGCTACACCTTC. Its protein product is CASSLLGGGYTF.

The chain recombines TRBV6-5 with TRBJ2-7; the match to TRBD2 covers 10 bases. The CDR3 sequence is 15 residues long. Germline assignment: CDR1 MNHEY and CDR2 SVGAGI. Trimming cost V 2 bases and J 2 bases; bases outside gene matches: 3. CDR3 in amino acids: CASSYGTSATYEQYF. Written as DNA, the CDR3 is TGTGCCAGCAGTTACGGGACTAGCGCAACCTACGAGCAGTACTTC.

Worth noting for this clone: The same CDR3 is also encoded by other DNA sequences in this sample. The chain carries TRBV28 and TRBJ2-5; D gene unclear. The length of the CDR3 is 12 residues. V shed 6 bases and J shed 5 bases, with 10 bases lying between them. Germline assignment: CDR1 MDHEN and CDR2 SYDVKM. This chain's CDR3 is CASSPSRETQYF. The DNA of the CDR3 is TGTGCCAGCAGCCCCTCGCGCGAGACCCAGTACTTC.

The CDR3 loop reads CATSRVGLVTDTQYF. The CDR3 DNA follows: TGTGCCACCAGCAGAGTAGGACTAGTGACAGATACGCAGTATTTT. The chain uses TRBV15 and TRBJ2-3, with 7 nucleotides matching TRBD2. Per the germline V gene, CDR1 is LNHNV and CDR2 is YYDKDF (reference sequence). There are 15 residues in the CDR3. V lost 1 base, J lost 3 bases, and 4 bases stayed unmatched.

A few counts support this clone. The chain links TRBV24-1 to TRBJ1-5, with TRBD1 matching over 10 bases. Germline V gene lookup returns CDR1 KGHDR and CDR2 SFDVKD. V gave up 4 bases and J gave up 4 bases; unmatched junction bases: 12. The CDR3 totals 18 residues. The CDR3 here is CATSDTTGGTQLNQPQHF. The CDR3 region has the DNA TGTGCCACCAGTGACACGACAGGGGGCACCCAACTTAATCAGCCCCAGCATTTT.

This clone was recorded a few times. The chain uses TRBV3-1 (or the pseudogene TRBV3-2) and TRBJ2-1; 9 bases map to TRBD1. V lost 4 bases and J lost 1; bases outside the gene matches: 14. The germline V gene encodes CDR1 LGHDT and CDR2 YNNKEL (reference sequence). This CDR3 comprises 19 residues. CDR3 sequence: CASSLMTGTGNESYNEQFF. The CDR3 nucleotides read TGTGCCAGCAGCCTTATGACCGGGACAGGGAATGAGTCCTACAATGAGCAGTTCTTC.

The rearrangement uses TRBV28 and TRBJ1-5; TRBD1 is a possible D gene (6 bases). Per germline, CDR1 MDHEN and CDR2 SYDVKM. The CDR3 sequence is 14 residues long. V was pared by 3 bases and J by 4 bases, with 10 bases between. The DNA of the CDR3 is TGTGCCAGCAGTTTGGGGGCTGTGAATCAGCCCCAGCATTTT. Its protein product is CASSLGAVNQPQHF.

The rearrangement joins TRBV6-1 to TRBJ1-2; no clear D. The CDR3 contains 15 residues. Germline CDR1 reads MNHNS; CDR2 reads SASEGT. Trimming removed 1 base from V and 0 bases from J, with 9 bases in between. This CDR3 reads CASSEVLAANYGYTF. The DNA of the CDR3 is TGTGCCAGCAGTGAAGTTCTCGCGGCTAACTATGGCTACACCTTC.

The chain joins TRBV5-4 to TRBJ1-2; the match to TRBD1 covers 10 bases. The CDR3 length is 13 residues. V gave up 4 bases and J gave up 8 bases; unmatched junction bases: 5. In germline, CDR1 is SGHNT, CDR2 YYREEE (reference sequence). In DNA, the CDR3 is TGTGCCAGCAGCGGGGGACAGGGGTCCGGCTACACCTTC. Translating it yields CASSGGQGSGYTF.

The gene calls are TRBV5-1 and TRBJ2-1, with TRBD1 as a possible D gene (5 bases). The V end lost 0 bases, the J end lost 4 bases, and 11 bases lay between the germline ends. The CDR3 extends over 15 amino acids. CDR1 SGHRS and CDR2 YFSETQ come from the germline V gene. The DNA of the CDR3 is TGCGCCAGCAGCTTGGGTCAGGGTCCATACAATGAGCAGTTCTTC. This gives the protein CASSLGQGPYNEQFF.

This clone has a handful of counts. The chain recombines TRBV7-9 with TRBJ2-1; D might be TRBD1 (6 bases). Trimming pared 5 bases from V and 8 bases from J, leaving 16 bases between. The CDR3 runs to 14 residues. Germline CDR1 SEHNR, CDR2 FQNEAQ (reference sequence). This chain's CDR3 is CASSPNYRDYEQFF. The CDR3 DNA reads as TGTGCCAGCAGCCCAAATTACAGGGATTATGAGCAGTTCTTC.

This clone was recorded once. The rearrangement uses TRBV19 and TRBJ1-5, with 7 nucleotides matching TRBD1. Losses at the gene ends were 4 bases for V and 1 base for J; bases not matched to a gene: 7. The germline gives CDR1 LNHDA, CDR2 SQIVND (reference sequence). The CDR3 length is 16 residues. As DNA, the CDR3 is TGTGCCAGTAGTACCGAGACAGGGTCCAGCAATCAGCCCCAGCATTTT. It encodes CASSTETGSSNQPQHF.

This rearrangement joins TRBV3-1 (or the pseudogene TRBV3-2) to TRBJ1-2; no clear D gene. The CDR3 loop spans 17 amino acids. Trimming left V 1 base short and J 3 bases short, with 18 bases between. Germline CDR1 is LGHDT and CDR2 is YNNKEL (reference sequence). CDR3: CASSQGGGVKRDYGYTF. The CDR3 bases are TGTGCCAGCAGCCAAGGTGGCGGGGTAAAGCGGGACTATGGCTACACCTTC.

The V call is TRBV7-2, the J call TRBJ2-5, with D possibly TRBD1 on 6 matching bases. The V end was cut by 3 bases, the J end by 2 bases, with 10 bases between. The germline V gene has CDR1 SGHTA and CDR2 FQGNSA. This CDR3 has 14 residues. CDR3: CASSFGRGQETQYF. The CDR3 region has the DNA TGTGCCAGCAGCTTTGGCAGGGGTCAAGAGACCCAGTACTTC. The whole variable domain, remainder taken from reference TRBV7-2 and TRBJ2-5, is GAGVSQSPSNKVTEKGKDVELRCDPISGHTALYWYRQSLGQGLEFLIYFQGNSAPDKSGLPSDRFSAERTGGSVSTLTIQRTQQEDSAVYLCASSFGRGQETQYFGPGTRLLVL.

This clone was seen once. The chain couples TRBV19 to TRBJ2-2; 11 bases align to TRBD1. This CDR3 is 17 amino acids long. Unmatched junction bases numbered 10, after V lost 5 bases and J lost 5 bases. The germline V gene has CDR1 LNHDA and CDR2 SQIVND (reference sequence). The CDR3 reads CASSAGQGASGTGELFF. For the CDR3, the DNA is TGTGCCAGTAGTGCAGGACAGGGGGCGAGTGGGACCGGGGAGCTGTTTTTT.

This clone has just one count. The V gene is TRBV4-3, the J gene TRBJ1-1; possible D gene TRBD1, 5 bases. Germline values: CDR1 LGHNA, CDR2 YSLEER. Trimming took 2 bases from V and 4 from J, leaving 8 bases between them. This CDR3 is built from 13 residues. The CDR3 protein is CASSQRGGTEAFF. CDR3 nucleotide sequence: TGCGCCAGCAGCCAAAGGGGTGGCACTGAAGCTTTCTTT.

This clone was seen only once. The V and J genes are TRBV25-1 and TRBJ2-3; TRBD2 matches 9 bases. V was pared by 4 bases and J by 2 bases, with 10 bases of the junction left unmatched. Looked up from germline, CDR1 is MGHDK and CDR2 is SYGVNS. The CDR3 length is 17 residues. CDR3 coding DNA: TGTGCCAGCAGTGCCCACCCCGCGGGGGGGATCACAGATACGCAGTATTTT. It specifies CASSAHPAGGITDTQYF.

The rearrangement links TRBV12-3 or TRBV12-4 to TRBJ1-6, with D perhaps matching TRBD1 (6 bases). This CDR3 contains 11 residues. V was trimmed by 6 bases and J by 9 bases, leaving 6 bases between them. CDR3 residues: CASSRGSPLHF. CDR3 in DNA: TGTGCCAGCAGCAGGGGTTCACCCCTCCACTTT.

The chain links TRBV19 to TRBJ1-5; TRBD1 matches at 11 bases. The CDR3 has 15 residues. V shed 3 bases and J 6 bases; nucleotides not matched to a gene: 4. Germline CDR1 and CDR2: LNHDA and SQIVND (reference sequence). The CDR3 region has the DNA TGTGCCAGTAGTATGGGGACAGGGGGGGGTCAGCCCCAGCATTTT. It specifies CASSMGTGGGQPQHF.

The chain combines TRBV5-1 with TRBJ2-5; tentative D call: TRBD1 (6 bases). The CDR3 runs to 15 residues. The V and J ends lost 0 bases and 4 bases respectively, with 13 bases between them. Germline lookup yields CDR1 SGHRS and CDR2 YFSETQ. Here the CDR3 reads CASSLGGQLIETQYF. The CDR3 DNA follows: TGCGCCAGCAGCTTGGGAGGACAGCTAATAGAGACCCAGTACTTC. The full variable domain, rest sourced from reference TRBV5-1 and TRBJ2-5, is KAGVTQTPRYLIKTRGQQVTLSCSPISGHRSVSWYQQTPGQGLQFLFEYFSETQRNKGNFPGRFSGRQFSNSRSEMNVSTLELGDSALYLCASSLGGQLIETQYFGPGTRLLVL.